The T cell receptor (beta chain) under discussion was sequenced for a study of T cells in Graves' hyperthyroidism and ophthalmopathy. Exclusion followed for patients with uncontrolled infection, other autoimmune disease, pregnancy or lactation. The study based diagnoses on clinical symptoms, serum thyroxine and TRAb, thyroid ultrasound and orbital computed tomography. The source of the PBMCs was more than 9.5 ml of fresh peripheral blood. Trimming left V 5 bases short and J 5 bases short, with 18 bases between. The CDR3 is made up of 14 amino acids. Per germline, CDR1 DFQATT and CDR2 SNEGSKA (reference sequence). TCR beta CDR3 region amplification was performed from RNA transcripts. The HTBI set primed first-round TCR CDR3 RT-PCR. Each CDR3 protein gets one entry after TCRdb re-called the multiplex PCR reads with MiXCR. The sample consists of some 350,000 distinct CDR3 sequences, about 15% of them appearing once.

Whole-study findings and limits: Among thyroid clonotypes expanded above 0.001, most also appeared in blood.

The table lists this clonotype with many counts. Its antigen is not known. V and J are TRBV20-1 and TRBJ2-5; either TRBD1 or TRBD2 may supply D (7 bases each). The source is a woman aged 55-75 years with Graves' ophthalmopathy. The sample was blood. This CDR3 is CSAAEGGGSETQYF. DNA of the CDR3: TGCAGTGCTGCGGAAGGGGGCGGGAGTGAGACCCAGTACTTC.